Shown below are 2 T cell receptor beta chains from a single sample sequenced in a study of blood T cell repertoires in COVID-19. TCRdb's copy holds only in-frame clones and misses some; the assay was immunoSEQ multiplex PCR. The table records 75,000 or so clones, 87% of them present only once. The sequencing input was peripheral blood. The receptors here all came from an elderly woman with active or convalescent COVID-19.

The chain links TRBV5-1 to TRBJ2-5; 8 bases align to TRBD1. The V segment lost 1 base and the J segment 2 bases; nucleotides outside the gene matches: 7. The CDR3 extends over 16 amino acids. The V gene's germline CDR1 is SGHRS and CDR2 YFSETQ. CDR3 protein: CASSLKGQVGQETQYF. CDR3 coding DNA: TGCGCCAGCAGCTTGAAGGGACAGGTGGGGCAAGAGACCCAGTACTTC.

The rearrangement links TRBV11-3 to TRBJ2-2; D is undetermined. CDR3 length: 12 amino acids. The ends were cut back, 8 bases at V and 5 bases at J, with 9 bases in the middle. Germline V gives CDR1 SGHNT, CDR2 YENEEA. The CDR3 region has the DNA TGTGCCAGCGGGCTTAGGACCGGGGAGCTGTTTTTT. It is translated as CASGLRTGELFF.